Each of the 21 T cell receptor beta chains below was sequenced from the same sample in a study of blood T cell repertoires in COVID-19. The repertoire was sequenced with immunoSEQ multiplex PCR; TCRdb's copy has only in-frame clones and lacks some. This sample has some 170,000 clones, with roughly 76% found just once. Material for sequencing was peripheral blood. The receptors derive from a woman aged 50 to 65 with active or convalescent COVID-19.

The chain recombines TRBV7-2 with TRBJ1-3, with D tentatively TRBD1 (6 bases). The CDR3 is 15 residues long. CDR1 SGHTA and CDR2 FQGNSA come from the germline V gene. V was trimmed by 4 bases and J by 3 bases, leaving 13 bases between them. In nucleotides, the CDR3 is TGTGCCAGCAGCTATACAGGGTCGTATGGAAACACCATATATTTT. Its translation: CASSYTGSYGNTIYF.

V gene TRBV6-1 combines with J gene TRBJ1-6; 7 bases fit TRBD1. Trimming cost V 3 bases and J 7 bases; bases outside gene matches: 6. This CDR3 has 15 residues. Germline values: CDR1 MNHNS, CDR2 SASEGT. CDR3 in DNA: TGTGCCAGCAGTGACCGACAGGGTCGCAATTCACCCCTCCACTTT. As protein: CASSDRQGRNSPLHF.

This chain connects TRBV4-2 to TRBJ2-4; the D gene is possibly TRBD2 (6 bases). The germline CDR1 and CDR2 sequences are LGHNA and YNFKEQ. V was cut by 0 bases and J by 2 bases, with 17 bases left in between. This CDR3 spans 18 amino acids. This chain's CDR3 is CASSQEGGGAVTKNIQYF. The CDR3 coding sequence is TGTGCCAGCAGCCAAGAAGGCGGAGGGGCGGTGACCAAAAACATTCAGTACTTC.

This clone has just a few counts. The chain joins TRBV5-8 to TRBJ1-1; 10 bases map to TRBD1. With V trimmed by 0 bases and J by 4 bases, 0 bases remained unmatched. This CDR3 is 14 amino acids long. CDR1 and CDR2 (germline): SGHTS, YDEGEE. CDR3 in amino acids: CASSLGTGGTEAFF. The CDR3 DNA reads TGTGCCAGCAGCTTGGGGACAGGGGGCACTGAAGCTTTCTTT.

The chain couples TRBV13 to TRBJ1-1; D unresolved. There are 15 residues in the CDR3. Germline V gives CDR1 PRHDT, CDR2 FYEKMQ (reference sequence). Trimming pared 0 bases from V and 1 base from J, leaving 9 bases between. For the CDR3, the DNA is TGTGCCAGCAGCTTAGGTACACAGTCGAACACTGAAGCTTTCTTT. Protein product: CASSLGTQSNTEAFF.

The gene calls are TRBV19 and TRBJ2-3, with D tentatively TRBD2 (6 bases). The V and J ends lost 3 bases and 2 bases respectively, with 12 bases between them. CDR1 and CDR2 from the germline V gene are LNHDA and SQIVND (reference sequence). The CDR3 is made up of 15 amino acids. The CDR3 is CASSMRGRLTDTQYF. Written as DNA, the CDR3 is TGTGCCAGTAGTATGCGGGGTCGACTCACAGATACGCAGTATTTT. The variable domain in full, with the rest retrieved from reference TRBV19 and TRBJ2-3, is DGGITQSPKYLFRKEGQNVTLSCEQNLNHDAMYWYRQDPGQGLRLIYYSQIVNDFQKGDIAEGYSVSREKKESFPLTVTSAQKNPTAFYLCASSMRGRLTDTQYFGPGTRLTVL.

The chain carries TRBV11-3 and TRBJ2-5; D remains unclear. The germline CDR1 and CDR2 sequences are SGHNT and YENEEA. The CDR3 length is 19 residues. With 8 bases removed from V and 0 bases from J, the gap between germline ends came to 28 bases. The CDR3 region is CASLYINVHTRKYQETQYF. DNA for the CDR3: TGTGCCAGCCTTTACATAAACGTTCACACACGAAAGTACCAAGAGACCCAGTACTTC.

The V gene is TRBV6-6, the J gene TRBJ1-5, with 7 positions matching TRBD1. V trimming: 5 bases; J trimming: 2 bases; junction bases outside the gene matches: 3. From germline, CDR1 is MNHNY and CDR2 SVGAGI (reference sequence). The CDR3 is 14 amino acids. The CDR3 region has the DNA TGTGCCAGCAGTCAGGGGGTCGGCAATCAGCCCCAGCATTTT. This sequence encodes CASSQGVGNQPQHF.

This chain links TRBV6-2 or TRBV6-3 with TRBJ1-2; TRBD1 agrees at 12 bases. The CDR3 contains 14 residues. Germline lookup yields CDR1 MNHEY and CDR2 SVGEGT. V was pared by 6 bases and J by 6 bases, with 5 bases of the junction left unmatched. The CDR3 coding sequence is TGTGCCAGCAGCATCCGGGACAGGGGGCATGGCTACACCTTC. This sequence encodes CASSIRDRGHGYTF.

The CDR3 reads CASSYRRQGAYEQYF. In DNA, the CDR3 is TGTGCCAGCAGTTACCGAAGACAGGGGGCCTACGAGCAGTACTTC. This chain links TRBV28 with TRBJ2-7, with TRBD1 matching over 9 bases. The CDR3 consists of 15 residues. The germline gives CDR1 MDHEN, CDR2 SYDVKM. V shed 4 bases and J 2 bases; nucleotides not matched to a gene: 6.

This chain uses TRBV6-6 with TRBJ2-2; 7 bases map to TRBD1. V lost 5 bases to trimming and J lost 7 bases; unmatched junction nucleotides: 7. Germline CDR1 and CDR2: MNHNY and SVGAGI (reference sequence). The CDR3 totals 14 residues. The CDR3 nucleotides are TGTGCCAGCAGTAACCTACAGGGGAACGGGGAGCTGTTTTTT. Translated, it gives CASSNLQGNGELFF.

The chain has TRBV27 and TRBJ1-3; 8 bases are shared with TRBD1. The V segment lost 5 bases and the J segment 3 bases; nucleotides outside the gene matches: 18. Germline values: CDR1 MNHEY, CDR2 SMNVEV (reference sequence). The CDR3 contains 19 residues. For the CDR3, the DNA is TGTGCCAGCAGTATAATACCCCACCGGACAGGGTCTAATGGAAACACCATATATTTT. Translating gives CASSIIPHRTGSNGNTIYF.

The chain links TRBV5-1 to TRBJ1-2; TRBD1 aligns across 10 bases. V lost 4 bases to trimming and J lost 5 bases; unmatched junction nucleotides: 5. Germline V gene data show CDR1 as SGHRS and CDR2 as YFSETQ. The CDR3 extends over 14 amino acids. The CDR3 loop is CASSPGDRGYGYTF. As DNA, the CDR3 is TGCGCCAGCAGCCCAGGGGACAGGGGTTATGGCTACACCTTC.

This clone was observed a handful of times. The chain uses TRBV7-9 and TRBJ2-1; D is unclear. The CDR3 consists of 14 residues. The ends were cut back, 0 bases at V and 5 bases at J, with 8 bases in the middle. CDR1 and CDR2 from the germline V gene are SEHNR and FQNEAQ (reference sequence). DNA of the CDR3: TGTGCCAGCAGCTTAGCGCTAGTTGACAATGAGCAGTTCTTC. This codes for CASSLALVDNEQFF.

The CDR3 DNA reads TGTGCCAGCAGCCCCGGGAAAAAGGGTGAGCAGTTCTTC. Translated: CASSPGKKGEQFF. The rearrangement links TRBV2 to TRBJ2-1; TRBD2 is a possible D gene (5 bases). The ends were cut back, 6 bases at V and 9 bases at J, with 15 bases in the middle. This CDR3 region has 13 residues. Germline CDR1 reads SNHLY; CDR2 reads FYNNEI. Drawing the rest from reference TRBV2 and TRBJ2-1, the complete variable domain is EPEVTQTPSHQVTQMGQEVILRCVPISNHLYFYWYRQILGQKVEFLVSFYNNEISEKSEIFDDQFSVERPDGSNFTLKIRSTKLEDSAMYFCASSPGKKGEQFFGPGTRLTVL.

The rearrangement uses TRBV7-3 and TRBJ1-1; D is unresolved. The V gene lost 1 base and the J gene lost 2 bases, with 11 bases spanning the gap. The CDR3 is made up of 15 amino acids. Germline V CDR1 and CDR2: SGHTA, FQGTGA. CDR3 DNA sequence: TGTGCCAGCAGCTTAATGGGAGGGCCTAACACTGAAGCTTTCTTT. It codes for CASSLMGGPNTEAFF.

The gene calls are TRBV7-2 and TRBJ1-2; 8 nucleotides line up with TRBD1. The CDR3 extends over 15 amino acids. Germline CDR1 and CDR2: SGHTA and FQGNSA. V lost 0 bases, J lost 6 bases, and 6 bases stayed unmatched. DNA of the CDR3: TGTGCCAGCAGCTTAGCGTGGCAGGGGGCGGATGGCTACACCTTC. This gives the protein CASSLAWQGADGYTF. The variable domain in full, completed from reference TRBV7-2 and TRBJ1-2, reads GAGVSQSPSNKVTEKGKDVELRCDPISGHTALYWYRQSLGQGLEFLIYFQGNSAPDKSGLPSDRFSAERTGGSVSTLTIQRTQQEDSAVYLCASSLAWQGADGYTFGSGTRLTVV.

J is TRBJ1-2 and V is TRBV28; 10 bases line up with TRBD1. The CDR3 is 14 amino acids. V shed 6 bases and J 7 bases; nucleotides not matched to a gene: 8. CDR1 and CDR2 from the germline V gene are MDHEN and SYDVKM. The CDR3 loop reads CASSSGTGVFGYTF. CDR3 nucleotides: TGTGCCAGCAGCTCTGGGACAGGGGTGTTTGGCTACACCTTC.

This rearrangement joins TRBV12-2 to TRBJ2-7; no check of the table's D call, TRBD2, against the DNA was made. TRBV12-2 is flagged as a pseudogene. The CDR3 consists of 16 residues. Here the CDR3 DNA reads TGTGCAAGTCGCTTAATTCTTGCAGGGAGGTTATACGAGCAGTACTTC. It yields the protein CASRLILAGRLYEQYF.

The chain combines TRBV10-3 with TRBJ2-7; 8 bases fit TRBD2. Germline CDR1 reads ENHRY; CDR2 reads SYGVKD. The V segment lost 0 bases and the J segment 2 bases; nucleotides outside the gene matches: 6. The CDR3 consists of 16 residues. CDR3 residues: CAISESGAGGTYEQYF. The CDR3, as DNA: TGTGCCATCAGTGAGTCCGGGGCGGGAGGCACCTACGAGCAGTACTTC.

The gene calls are TRBV28 and TRBJ1-5, with D perhaps matching TRBD1 (5 bases). This CDR3 spans 14 amino acids. Germline lookup yields CDR1 MDHEN and CDR2 SYDVKM. V lost 6 bases and J 3 bases, leaving 12 bases between the germline ends. The CDR3 region is CASSPGPYNQPQHF. The DNA of the CDR3 is TGTGCCAGCAGCCCAGGGCCTTACAATCAGCCCCAGCATTTT.